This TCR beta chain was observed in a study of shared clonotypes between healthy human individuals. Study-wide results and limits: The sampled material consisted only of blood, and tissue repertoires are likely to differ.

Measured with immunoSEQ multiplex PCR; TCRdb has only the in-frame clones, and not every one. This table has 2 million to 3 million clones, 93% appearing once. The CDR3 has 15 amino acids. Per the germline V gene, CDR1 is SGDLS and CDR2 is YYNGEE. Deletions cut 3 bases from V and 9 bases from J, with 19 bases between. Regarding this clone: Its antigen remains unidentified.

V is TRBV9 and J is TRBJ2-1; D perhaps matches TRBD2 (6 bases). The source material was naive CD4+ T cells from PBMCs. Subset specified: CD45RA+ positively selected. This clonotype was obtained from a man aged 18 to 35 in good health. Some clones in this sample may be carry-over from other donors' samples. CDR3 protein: CASSEPPSPGSEQFF. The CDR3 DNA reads TGTGCCAGCAGCGAGCCCCCTAGCCCCGGGAGTGAGCAGTTCTTC. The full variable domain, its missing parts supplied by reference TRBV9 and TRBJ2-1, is DSGVTQTPKHLITATGQRVTLRCSPRSGDLSVYWYQQSLDQGLQFLIQYYNGEERAKGNILERFSAQQFPDLHSELNLSSLELGDSALYFCASSEPPSPGSEQFFGPGTRLTVL.